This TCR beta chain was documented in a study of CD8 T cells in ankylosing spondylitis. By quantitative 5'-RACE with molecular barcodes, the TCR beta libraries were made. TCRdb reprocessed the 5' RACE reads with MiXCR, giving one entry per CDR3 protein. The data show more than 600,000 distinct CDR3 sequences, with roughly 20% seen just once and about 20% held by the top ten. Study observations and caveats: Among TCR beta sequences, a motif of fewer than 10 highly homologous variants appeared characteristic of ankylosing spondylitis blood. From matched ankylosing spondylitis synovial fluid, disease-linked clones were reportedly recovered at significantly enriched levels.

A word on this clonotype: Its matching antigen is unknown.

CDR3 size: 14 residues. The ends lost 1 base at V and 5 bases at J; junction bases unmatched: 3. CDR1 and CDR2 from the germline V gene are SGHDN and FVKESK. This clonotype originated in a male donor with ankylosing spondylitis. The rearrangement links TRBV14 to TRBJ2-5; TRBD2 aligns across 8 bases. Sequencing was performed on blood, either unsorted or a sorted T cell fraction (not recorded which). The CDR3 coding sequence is TGTGCCAGCAGCCAAGGACTAGCGACCGAGACCCAGTACTTC. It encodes CASSQGLATETQYF.